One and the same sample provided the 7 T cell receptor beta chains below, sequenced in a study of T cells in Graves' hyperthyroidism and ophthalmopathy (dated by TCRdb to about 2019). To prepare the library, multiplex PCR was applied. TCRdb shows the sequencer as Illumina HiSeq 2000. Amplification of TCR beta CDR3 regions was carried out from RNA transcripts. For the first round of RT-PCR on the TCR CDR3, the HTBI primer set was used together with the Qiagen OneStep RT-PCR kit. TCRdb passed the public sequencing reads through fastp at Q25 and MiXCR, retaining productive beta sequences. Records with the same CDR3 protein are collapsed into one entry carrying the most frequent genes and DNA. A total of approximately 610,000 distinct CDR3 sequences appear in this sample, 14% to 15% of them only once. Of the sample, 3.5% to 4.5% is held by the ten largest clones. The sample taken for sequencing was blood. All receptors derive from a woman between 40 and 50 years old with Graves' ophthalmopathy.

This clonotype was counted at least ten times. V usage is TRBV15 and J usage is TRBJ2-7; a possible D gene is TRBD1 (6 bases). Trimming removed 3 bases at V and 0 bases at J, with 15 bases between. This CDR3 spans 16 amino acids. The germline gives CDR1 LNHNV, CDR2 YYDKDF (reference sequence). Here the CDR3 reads CATSSLRDKSSYEQYF. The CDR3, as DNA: TGTGCCACCAGCAGCCTCCGGGACAAGAGCTCCTACGAGCAGTACTTC. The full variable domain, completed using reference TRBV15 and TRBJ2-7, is DAMVIQNPRYQVTQFGKPVTLSCSQTLNHNVMYWYQQKSSQAPKLLFHYYDKDFNNEADTPDNFQSRRPNTSFCFLDIRSPGLGDTAMYLCATSSLRDKSSYEQYFGPGTRLTVT.

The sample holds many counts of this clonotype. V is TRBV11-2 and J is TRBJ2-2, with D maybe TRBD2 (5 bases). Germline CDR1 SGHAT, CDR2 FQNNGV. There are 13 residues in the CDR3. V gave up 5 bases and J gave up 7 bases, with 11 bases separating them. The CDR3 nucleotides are TGTGCCAGCAGCCCCGGGATGGTCGGGGAGCTGTTTTTT. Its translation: CASSPGMVGELFF.

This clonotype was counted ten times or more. CDR3 bases: TGTGCCAGCAGTTACTCGAGCGGCCATGTCTACGAGCAGTACTTC. It specifies CASSYSSGHVYEQYF. This chain connects TRBV6-5 to TRBJ2-7, with D possibly being TRBD2 (5 bases). The CDR3 spans 15 residues. CDR1 and CDR2 from the germline V gene are MNHEY and SVGAGI. The V end was cut by 0 bases, the J end by 3 bases, with 12 bases between.

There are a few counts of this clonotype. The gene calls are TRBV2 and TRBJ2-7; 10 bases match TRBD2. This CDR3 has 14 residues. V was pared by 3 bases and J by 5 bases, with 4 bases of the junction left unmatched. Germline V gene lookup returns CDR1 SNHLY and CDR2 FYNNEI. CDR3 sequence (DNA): TGTGCCAGCAGTGACTCTAGCGGGAGCCACGAGCAGTACTTC. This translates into CASSDSSGSHEQYF.

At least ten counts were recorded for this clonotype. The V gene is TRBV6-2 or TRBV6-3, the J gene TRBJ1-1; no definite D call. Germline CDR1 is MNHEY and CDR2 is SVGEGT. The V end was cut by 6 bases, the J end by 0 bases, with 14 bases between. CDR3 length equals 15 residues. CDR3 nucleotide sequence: TGTGCCAGCAGGTCCATCCCAAGCATGAACACTGAAGCTTTCTTT. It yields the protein CASRSIPSMNTEAFF.

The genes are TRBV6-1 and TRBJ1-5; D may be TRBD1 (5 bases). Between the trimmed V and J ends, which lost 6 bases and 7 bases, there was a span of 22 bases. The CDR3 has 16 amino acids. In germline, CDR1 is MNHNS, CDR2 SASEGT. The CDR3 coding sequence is TGTGCCAGCAGCCCCATCGGGACGACCCGGGGACAGCCCCAGCATTTT. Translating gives CASSPIGTTRGQPQHF.

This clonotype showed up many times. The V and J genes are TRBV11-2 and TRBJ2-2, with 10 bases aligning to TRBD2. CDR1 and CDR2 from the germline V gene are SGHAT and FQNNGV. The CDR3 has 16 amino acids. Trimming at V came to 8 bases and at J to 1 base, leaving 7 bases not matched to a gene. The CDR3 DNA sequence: TGTGCCAGCCCCCCCTGGACTAGCGGGAACACCGGGGAGCTGTTTTTT. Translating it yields CASPPWTSGNTGELFF.